The T cell receptor beta chain under discussion was sequenced for a study of blood T cell repertoires in COVID-19. Study information: T cells, B-cell-depleted T cells, or PBMCs provided the cDNA or gDNA that served as material.

In the authors' methods: The assay estimated nucleated cells by amplifying reference gene primers. The repertoire was sequenced with immunoSEQ multiplex PCR; TCRdb's copy has only in-frame clones and lacks some. V and J calls and clone size are copied from that table; D and trimming were computed from the DNA. The sample holds some 120,000 clones; approximately 80% are singletons and the top ten take over 9.5%. The TCR sequence derives from a human donor in a cohort sampled during active COVID-19. What was sequenced was peripheral blood.

CDR3 bases: TGTGCCAGCAGTTGGGACACCTATGGCTACACCTTC. This sequence encodes CASSWDTYGYTF. The chain links TRBV6-6 to TRBJ1-2, with a weak D call TRBD1 (6 bases). The CDR3 loop spans 12 amino acids. Germline V CDR1 and CDR2: MNHNY, SVGAGI (reference sequence). Trimming cost V 4 bases and J 4 bases, with 7 bases left between them.